The T cell receptor (beta chain) described here comes from a study of PD-1 blockade in classical Hodgkin lymphoma. The study, taken as a whole, reports: Factors driving the repertoire differences, possibly disease activity or prior therapy, remain undefined. CD4+ TCR diversity climbed significantly by C4D1, unlike CD8+ TCR diversity.

Details on this clone: Its specificity is unknown.

Libraries were prepared by immunoSEQ multiplex PCR; TCRdb keeps only in-frame clonotypes and omits some of them. The sample consists of approximately 73,000 clones, more than 85% of them appearing once. Germline V gene sequence: CDR1 GTSNPN, CDR2 SVGIG (reference sequence). The CDR3 runs to 13 residues. Trimming took off 5 bases at V and 8 bases at J, with 18 bases between the two ends. All trial patients relapsed after autologous stem cell transplantation. The clonotype originates from a human donor with classical Hodgkin lymphoma. The V and J genes are TRBV30 and TRBJ1-1, with D possibly matching TRBD1 (6 bases). This sample comprised peripheral blood mononuclear cells (PBMCs), obtained at baseline. In DNA, the CDR3 is TGTGCCTGGGGGTGGGGGGCTTCCCCCGAAGCTTTCTTT. Protein: CAWGWGASPEAFF.